Below are 14 T cell receptor beta chains sequenced from a single sample in a study of blood T cell repertoires in COVID-19 (dated by TCRdb to the early 2020s). Libraries were built with the immunoSEQ multiplex PCR assay. What TCRdb holds here is the immuneACCESS table cut down to in-frame rearrangements. Part of the clones is not present; checked against another copy, under half of the missing clones reflect an unresolved V gene, and the others are unexplained. In this sample the table shows some 150,000 clones, 65% to 85% of which occur a single time. The ten largest clones represent more than 4.5% of the sample. The sequenced sample consisted of PBMCs or T cells enriched from blood (not recorded which). The receptors derive from a woman between 50 and 59 years old who had been exposed to COVID-19.

The chain carries TRBV4-1 and TRBJ2-3; 7 bases are shared with TRBD2. CDR3 length: 19 residues. CDR1 and CDR2 (germline): MGHRA, YSYEKL. V lost 0 bases, J lost 2 bases, and 14 bases stayed unmatched. CDR3 DNA: TGCGCCAGCAGCCAAGAAGAAGCGGGGCTTAAAATCGACACAGATACGCAGTATTTT. It translates to CASSQEEAGLKIDTDTQYF.

This clone was seen only once. This chain uses TRBV19 with TRBJ2-1; maybe TRBD1 (7 bases). Looked up from germline, CDR1 is LNHDA and CDR2 is SQIVND (reference sequence). V was clipped by 3 bases and J by 9 bases, with 15 bases between them. There are 14 residues in the CDR3. The chain's CDR3 is CASSIYSGGGEQFF. The DNA of the CDR3 is TGTGCCAGTAGTATTTATTCAGGGGGAGGTGAGCAGTTCTTC.

The DNA of the CDR3 is TGTGCCAGCAGCTTAGACAGCCCCAATCAGCCCCAGCATTTT. It translates to CASSLDSPNQPQHF. The V and J genes are TRBV7-2 and TRBJ1-5; D not resolved. This CDR3 contains 14 residues. The V and J ends lost 1 base and 3 bases respectively, with 7 bases between them. The V gene's germline CDR1 is SGHTA and CDR2 FQGNSA.

The chain joins TRBV5-1 to TRBJ1-1; no reliable D call. V was cut by 2 bases and J by 2 bases, with 7 bases left in between. The CDR3 contains 13 residues. Germline V gives CDR1 SGHRS, CDR2 YFSETQ. The CDR3 sequence: CASSFTANTEAFF. The CDR3 DNA is TGCGCCAGCAGCTTCACAGCAAACACTGAAGCTTTCTTT.

The CDR3: CASSYLGIGQGRTDTQYF. Here the CDR3 DNA reads TGTGCCAGCAGTTACCTCGGTATCGGACAGGGAAGGACAGATACGCAGTATTTT. The chain employs TRBV6-2 or TRBV6-3 and TRBJ2-3; 8 bases match TRBD1. With V trimmed by 2 bases and J by 3 bases, 13 bases remained unmatched. CDR1 is MNHEY and CDR2 is SVGEGT in the germline V gene. The CDR3 consists of 18 residues.

The V gene is TRBV6-1, the J gene TRBJ2-1; 7 bases align to TRBD2. Germline trimming cut 1 base from V and 4 bases from J; bases unmatched to any gene: 4. Germline assignment: CDR1 MNHNS and CDR2 SASEGT. This CDR3 has 15 residues. CDR3 DNA sequence: TGTGCCAGCAGTGAAGGGGCTAGCGGATACAATGAGCAGTTCTTC. It encodes CASSEGASGYNEQFF.

The chain is built from TRBV3-1 (or the pseudogene TRBV3-2) and TRBJ1-3; D unclear. Trimming cost V 4 bases and J 1 base, with 5 bases left between them. The CDR3 length is 13 residues. Germline CDR1 LGHDT, CDR2 YNNKEL (reference sequence). CDR3 protein: CASSPGSGNTIYF. Here the CDR3 DNA reads TGTGCCAGCAGCCCGGGGTCTGGAAACACCATATATTTT.

The V and J genes are TRBV30 and TRBJ2-4, with TRBD2 matching over 7 bases. The germline gives CDR1 GTSNPN, CDR2 SVGIG (reference sequence). Trimming took 1 base from V and 7 from J; bases not matched to a gene: 7. This CDR3 has 14 amino acids. The CDR3 nucleotides are TGTGCCTGGAGTGGAACGGGAGGAATGAACATTCAGTACTTC. This sequence encodes CAWSGTGGMNIQYF.

In the case of this clone: Other nucleotide sequences in the sample specify the same CDR3. V is TRBV9 and J is TRBJ1-5, with TRBD1 identical over 7 bases. Germline lookup yields CDR1 SGDLS and CDR2 YYNGEE. The CDR3 extends over 14 amino acids. The V gene end was trimmed by 0 bases and the J gene end by 7 bases; junction bases not matched to a gene: 4. The CDR3 region is CASSVGQGGQPQHF. CDR3 DNA sequence: TGTGCCAGCAGCGTAGGACAGGGAGGACAGCCCCAGCATTTT. The whole variable domain, remainder taken from reference TRBV9 and TRBJ1-5, is DSGVTQTPKHLITATGQRVTLRCSPRSGDLSVYWYQQSLDQGLQFLIQYYNGEERAKGNILERFSAQQFPDLHSELNLSSLELGDSALYFCASSVGQGGQPQHFGDGTRLSIL.

The chain is built from TRBV5-8 and TRBJ2-1; 7 nucleotides align to TRBD1. Per germline, CDR1 SGHTS and CDR2 YDEGEE. The CDR3 length is 15 residues. Unmatched junction bases numbered 6, after V lost 2 bases and J lost 4 bases. CDR3 residues: CASSLGQDQYNEQFF. The CDR3 DNA reads TGTGCCAGCAGCTTAGGACAGGATCAATACAATGAGCAGTTCTTC.

The rearrangement joins TRBV6-2 or TRBV6-3 to TRBJ2-7; D uncertain. Trimming removed 6 bases from V and 5 bases from J, with 11 bases in between. The CDR3 consists of 12 residues. The germline gives CDR1 MNHEY, CDR2 SVGEGT. The CDR3 here is CASSSTLHEQYF. In nucleotides, the CDR3 is TGTGCCAGCAGCTCAACTCTCCACGAGCAGTACTTC.

V usage is TRBV5-1 and J usage is TRBJ1-2, with 7 positions matching TRBD1. The V and J ends lost 4 bases and 6 bases, in that order; junction bases with no gene match: 3. In germline, CDR1 is SGHRS, CDR2 YFSETQ. The CDR3 spans 12 residues. This CDR3 reads CASSTGQDGYTF. The CDR3 region has the DNA TGCGCCAGCAGCACAGGACAGGATGGCTACACCTTC.

This clone was observed at least ten times. The chain employs TRBV12-3 or TRBV12-4 and TRBJ1-6; D is undetermined. The CDR3 is 13 residues long. Between the trimmed V and J ends, which lost 1 base and 9 bases, there was a span of 7 bases. The CDR3 region is CASSLGETSPLHF. CDR3 DNA: TGTGCCAGCAGTTTAGGGGAGACTTCACCCCTCCACTTT.

CDR3 in amino acids: CASSQDRHGYTF. The DNA for the CDR3 is TGTGCCAGCAGCCAGGACAGGCATGGCTACACCTTC. The genes are TRBV3-1 (or the pseudogene TRBV3-2) and TRBJ1-2; 7 bases match TRBD1. This CDR3 is 12 amino acids long. Trimming at V came to 3 bases and at J to 6 bases, leaving 1 base not matched to a gene. Germline assignment: CDR1 LGHDT and CDR2 YNNKEL (reference sequence).